The T cell receptor beta chain under discussion was sequenced for a study of post-analysis software for immune sequencing data. The overall study: Recorded subtypes: relapsing-remitting, secondary progressive, progressive-relapsing; some patients unannotated.

Each TCR beta cDNA library carried unique molecular identifiers. Each batch of about 0.9 to 10 million T cells produced hundreds of thousands of cDNA molecules. TCRdb redid the calling of the PCR reads with MiXCR, one entry per CDR3 protein. The table records under 650,000 distinct CDR3 sequences, roughly 45% of them present only once. Trimming removed 0 bases from V and 3 bases from J, with 9 bases in between. The germline V gene has CDR1 MNHNY and CDR2 SVGAGI (reference sequence). This CDR3 spans 16 amino acids. This clonotype was detected only a few times. The target antigen is unknown. Study conclusions and caveats: Normalized Chao1 diversity was significantly lower in multiple sclerosis patients than in controls. TRBV5-6, TRBV5-1 and TRBV20-1 were among roughly 5 TRBV segments more frequent in patients than controls.

The chain joins TRBV6-6 to TRBJ2-6; no firm D call. The sequenced material came from blood. This TCR was recovered from a girl under 18 with multiple sclerosis. Here the CDR3 reads CASSYSKTYGANVLTF. Here the CDR3 DNA reads TGTGCCAGCAGTTACTCGAAAACCTATGGGGCCAACGTCCTGACTTTC.